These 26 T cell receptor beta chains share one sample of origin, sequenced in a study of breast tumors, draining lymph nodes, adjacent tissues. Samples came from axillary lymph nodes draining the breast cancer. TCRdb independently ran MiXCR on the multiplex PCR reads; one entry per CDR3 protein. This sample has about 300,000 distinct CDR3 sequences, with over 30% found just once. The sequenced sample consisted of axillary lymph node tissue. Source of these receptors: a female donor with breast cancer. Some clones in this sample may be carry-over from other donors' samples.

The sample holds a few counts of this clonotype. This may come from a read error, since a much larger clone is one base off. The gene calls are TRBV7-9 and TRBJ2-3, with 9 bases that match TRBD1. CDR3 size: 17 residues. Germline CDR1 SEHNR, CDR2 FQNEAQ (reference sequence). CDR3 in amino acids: CASIPRGTGSGADPQYF. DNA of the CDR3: TGTGCCAGCATCCCGAGGGGGACAGGGAGCGGGGCAGATCCGCAGTATTTT.

CDR3 DNA: TGTGCCAGCAGTTACTCGGCTGGGAGCTACACCTTC. It codes for CASSYSAGSYTF. V is TRBV6-5 and J is TRBJ1-2; D gene unclear. The CDR3 is 12 residues long. The V end was cut by 0 bases, the J end by 9 bases, with 8 bases between. In germline, CDR1 is MNHEY, CDR2 SVGAGI.

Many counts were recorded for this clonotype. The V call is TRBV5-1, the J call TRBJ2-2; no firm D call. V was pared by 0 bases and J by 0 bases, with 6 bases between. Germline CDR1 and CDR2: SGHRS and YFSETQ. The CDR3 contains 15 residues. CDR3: CASSLGQTNTGELFF. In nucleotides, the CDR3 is TGCGCCAGCAGCTTGGGGCAGACGAACACCGGGGAGCTGTTTTTT.

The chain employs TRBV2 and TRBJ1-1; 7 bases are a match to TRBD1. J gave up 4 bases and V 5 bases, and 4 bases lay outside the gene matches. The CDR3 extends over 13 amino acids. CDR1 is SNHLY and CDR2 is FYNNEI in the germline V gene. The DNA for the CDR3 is TGTGCCAGCAGTTCACAGGGGATCACTGAAGCTTTCTTT. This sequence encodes CASSSQGITEAFF.

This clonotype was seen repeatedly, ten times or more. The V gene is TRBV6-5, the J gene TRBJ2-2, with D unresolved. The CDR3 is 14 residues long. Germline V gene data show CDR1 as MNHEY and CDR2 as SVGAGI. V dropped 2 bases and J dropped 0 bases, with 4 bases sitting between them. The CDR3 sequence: CASSYNANTGELFF. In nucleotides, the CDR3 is TGTGCCAGCAGTTACAACGCGAACACCGGGGAGCTGTTTTTT.

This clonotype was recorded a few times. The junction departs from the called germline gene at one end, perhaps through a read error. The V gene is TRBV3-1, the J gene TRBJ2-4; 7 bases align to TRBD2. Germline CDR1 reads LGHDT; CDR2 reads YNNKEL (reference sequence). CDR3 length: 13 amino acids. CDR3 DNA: TGTGCCAGCAGCCAAGATGGGGGGGGAAGGCCTAACTTC. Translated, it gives CASSQDGGGRPNF.

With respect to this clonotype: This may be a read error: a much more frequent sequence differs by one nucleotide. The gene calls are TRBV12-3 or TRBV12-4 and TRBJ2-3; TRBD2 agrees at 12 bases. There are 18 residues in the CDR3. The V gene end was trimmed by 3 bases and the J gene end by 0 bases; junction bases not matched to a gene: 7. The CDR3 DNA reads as TGTGCCAGCAGTTTCGGCGGACTAGCGGGAAGGAGCACAGATACGCAGTATTTT. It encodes CASSFGGLAGRSTDTQYF.

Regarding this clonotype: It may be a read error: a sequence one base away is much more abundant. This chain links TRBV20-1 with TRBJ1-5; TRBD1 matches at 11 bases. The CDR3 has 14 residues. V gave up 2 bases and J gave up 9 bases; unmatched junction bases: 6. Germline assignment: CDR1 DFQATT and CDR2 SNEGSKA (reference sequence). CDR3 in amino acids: CSARPGQGDPPQHF. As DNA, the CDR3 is TGCAGTGCTAGACCGGGACAGGGGGATCCGCCCCAGCATTTT.

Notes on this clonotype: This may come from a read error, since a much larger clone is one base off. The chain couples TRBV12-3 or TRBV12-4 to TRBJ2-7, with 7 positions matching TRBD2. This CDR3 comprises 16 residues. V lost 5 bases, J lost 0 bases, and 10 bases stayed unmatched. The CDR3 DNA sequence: TGTGCCAGCAGTATATCCGCTAGCGGTATCTCCTACGAGCAGTACTTC. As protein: CASSISASGISYEQYF.

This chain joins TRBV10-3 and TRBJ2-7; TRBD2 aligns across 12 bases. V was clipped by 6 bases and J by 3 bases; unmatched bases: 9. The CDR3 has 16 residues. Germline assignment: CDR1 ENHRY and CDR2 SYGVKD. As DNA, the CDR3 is TGTGCCATCAGAAGGACTAGCGGGACCCCTCTCTACGAGCAGTACTTC. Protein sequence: CAIRRTSGTPLYEQYF.

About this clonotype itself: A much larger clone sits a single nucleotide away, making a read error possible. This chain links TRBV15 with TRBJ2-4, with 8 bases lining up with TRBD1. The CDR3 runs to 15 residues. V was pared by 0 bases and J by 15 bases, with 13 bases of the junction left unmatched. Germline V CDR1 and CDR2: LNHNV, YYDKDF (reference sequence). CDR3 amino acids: CATSRDAGDDRGRYF. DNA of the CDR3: TGTGCCACCAGCAGAGATGCAGGGGACGACAGGGGTCGGTACTTC.

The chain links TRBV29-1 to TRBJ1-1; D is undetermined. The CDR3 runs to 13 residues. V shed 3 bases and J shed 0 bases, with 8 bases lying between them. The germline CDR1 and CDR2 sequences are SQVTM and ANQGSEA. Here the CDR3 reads CSVEVGLNTEAFF. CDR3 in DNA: TGCAGCGTTGAGGTGGGGTTGAACACTGAAGCTTTCTTT.

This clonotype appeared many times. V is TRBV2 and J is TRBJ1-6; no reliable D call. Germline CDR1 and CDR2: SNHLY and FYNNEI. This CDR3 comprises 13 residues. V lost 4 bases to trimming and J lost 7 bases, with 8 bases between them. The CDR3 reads CASSAGLNSPLHF. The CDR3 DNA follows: TGTGCCAGCAGTGCAGGATTGAATTCACCCCTCCACTTT.

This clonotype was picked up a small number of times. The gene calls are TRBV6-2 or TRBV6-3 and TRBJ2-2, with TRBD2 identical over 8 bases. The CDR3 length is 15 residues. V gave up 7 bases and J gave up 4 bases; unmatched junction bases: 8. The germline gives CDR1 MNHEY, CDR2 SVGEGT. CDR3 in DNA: TGTGCCAGCAAACTAGCGGAGTGGGGCACCGGGGAGCTGTTTTTT. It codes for CASKLAEWGTGELFF.

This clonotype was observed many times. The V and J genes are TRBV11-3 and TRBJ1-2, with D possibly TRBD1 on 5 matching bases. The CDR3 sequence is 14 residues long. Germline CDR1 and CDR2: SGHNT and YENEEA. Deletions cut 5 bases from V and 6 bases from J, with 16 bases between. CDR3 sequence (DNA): TGTGCCAGCAGCCCAGACGGGGAGGGGCATGGCTACACCTTC. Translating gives CASSPDGEGHGYTF.

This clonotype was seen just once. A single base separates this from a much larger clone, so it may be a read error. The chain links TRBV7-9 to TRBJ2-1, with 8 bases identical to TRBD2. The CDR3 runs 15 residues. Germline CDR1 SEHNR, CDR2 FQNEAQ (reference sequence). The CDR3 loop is CASSLSSGIRNEQSF. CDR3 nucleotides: TGTGCCAGCAGCTTAAGTAGCGGGATACGAAATGAGCAGTCCTTC.

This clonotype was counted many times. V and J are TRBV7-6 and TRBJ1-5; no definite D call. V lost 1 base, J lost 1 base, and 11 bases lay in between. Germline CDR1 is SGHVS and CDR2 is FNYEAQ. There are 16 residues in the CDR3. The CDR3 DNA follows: TGTGCCAGCAGCTTAGTGGGTGCGCAGAGCAATCAGCCCCAGCATTTT. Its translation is CASSLVGAQSNQPQHF.

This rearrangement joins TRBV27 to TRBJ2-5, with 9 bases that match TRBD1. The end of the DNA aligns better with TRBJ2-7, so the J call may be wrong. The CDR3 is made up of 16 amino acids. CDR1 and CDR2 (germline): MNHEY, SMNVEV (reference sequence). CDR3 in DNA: TGTGCCAGCAGTCTGAAACCGGGACAGGGATTATACGAGCAGTACTTC. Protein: CASSLKPGQGLYEQYF.

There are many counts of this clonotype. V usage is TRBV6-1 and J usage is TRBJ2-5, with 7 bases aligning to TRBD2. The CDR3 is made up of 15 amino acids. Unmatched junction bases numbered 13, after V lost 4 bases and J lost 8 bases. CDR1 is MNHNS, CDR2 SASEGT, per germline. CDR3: CASSVLAATTATQYF. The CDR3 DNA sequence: TGTGCCAGCAGTGTCCTAGCGGCCACCACAGCCACCCAGTACTTC.

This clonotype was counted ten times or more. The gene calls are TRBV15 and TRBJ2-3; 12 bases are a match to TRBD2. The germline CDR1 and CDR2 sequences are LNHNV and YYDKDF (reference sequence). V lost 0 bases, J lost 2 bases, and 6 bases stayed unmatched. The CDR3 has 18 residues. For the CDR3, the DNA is TGTGCCACCAGCAGAGATGTTCTAGCGGGAGGGTCCACAGATACGCAGTATTTT. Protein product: CATSRDVLAGGSTDTQYF.

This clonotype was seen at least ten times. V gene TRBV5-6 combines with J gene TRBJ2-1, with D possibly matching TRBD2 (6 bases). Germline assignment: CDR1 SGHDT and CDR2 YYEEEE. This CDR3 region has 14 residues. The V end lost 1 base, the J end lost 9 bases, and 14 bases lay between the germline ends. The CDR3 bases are TGTGCCAGCAGCTTGAAGGCCAGGCGGGGTGAGCAGTTCTTC. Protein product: CASSLKARRGEQFF.

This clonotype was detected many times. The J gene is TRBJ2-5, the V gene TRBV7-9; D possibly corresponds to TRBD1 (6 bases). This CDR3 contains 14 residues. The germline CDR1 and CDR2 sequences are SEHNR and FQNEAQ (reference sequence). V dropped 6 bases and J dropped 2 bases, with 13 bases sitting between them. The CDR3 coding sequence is TGTGCCAGCAGGTATGGACAGAAACAAGAGACCCAGTACTTC. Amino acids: CASRYGQKQETQYF.

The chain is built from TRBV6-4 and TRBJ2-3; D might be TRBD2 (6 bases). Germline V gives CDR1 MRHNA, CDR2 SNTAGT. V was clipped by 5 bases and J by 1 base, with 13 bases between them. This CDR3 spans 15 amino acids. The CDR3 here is CASSHGGAGTDTQYF. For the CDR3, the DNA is TGTGCCAGCAGTCACGGAGGGGCGGGCACAGATACGCAGTATTTT.

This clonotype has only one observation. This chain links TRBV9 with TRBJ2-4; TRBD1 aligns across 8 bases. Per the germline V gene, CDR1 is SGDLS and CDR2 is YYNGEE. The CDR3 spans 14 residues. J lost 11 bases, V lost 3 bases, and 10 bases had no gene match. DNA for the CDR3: TGTGCCAGCAGCGCCAAGAACAGGGGGTACGTTCAGTACTTC. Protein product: CASSAKNRGYVQYF.

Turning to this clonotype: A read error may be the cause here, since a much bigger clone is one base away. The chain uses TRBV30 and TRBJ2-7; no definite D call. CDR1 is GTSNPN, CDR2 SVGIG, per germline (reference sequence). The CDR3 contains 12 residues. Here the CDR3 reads CAWSVGSYEQHF. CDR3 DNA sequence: TGTGCCTGGAGTGTTGGATCCTACGAGCAGCACTTC. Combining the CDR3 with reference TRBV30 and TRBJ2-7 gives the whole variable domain SQTIHQWPATLVQPVGSPLSLECTVEGTSNPNLYWYRQAAGRGLQLLFYSVGIGQISSEVPQNLSASRPQDRQFILSSKKLLLSDSGFYLCAWSVGSYEQHFGPGTRLTVT.

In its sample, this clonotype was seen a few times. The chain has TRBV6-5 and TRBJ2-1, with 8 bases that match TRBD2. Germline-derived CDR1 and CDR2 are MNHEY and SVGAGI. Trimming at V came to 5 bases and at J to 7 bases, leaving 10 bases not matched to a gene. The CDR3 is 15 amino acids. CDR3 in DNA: TGTGCCAGCAGTCACCCGAGCGGGAGTAAGAATGAGCAGTTCTTC. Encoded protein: CASSHPSGSKNEQFF.